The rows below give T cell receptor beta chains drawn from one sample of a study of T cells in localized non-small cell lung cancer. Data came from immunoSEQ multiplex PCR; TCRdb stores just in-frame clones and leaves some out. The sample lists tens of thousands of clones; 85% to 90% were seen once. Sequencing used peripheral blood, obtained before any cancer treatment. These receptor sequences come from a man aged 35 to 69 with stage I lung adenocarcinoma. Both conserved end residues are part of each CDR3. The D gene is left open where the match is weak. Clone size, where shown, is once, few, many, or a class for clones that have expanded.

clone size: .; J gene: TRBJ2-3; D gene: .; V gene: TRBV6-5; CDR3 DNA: TGTGCCAGCAGTTACTCTACTCCTGAGGATACGCAGTATTTT; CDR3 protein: CASSYSTPEDTQYF
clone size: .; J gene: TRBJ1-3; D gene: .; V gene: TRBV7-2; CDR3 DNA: TGTGCCAGCAGCTTAGTGCCGACGGGGACTGGAAACACCATATATTTT; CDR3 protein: CASSLVPTGTGNTIYF
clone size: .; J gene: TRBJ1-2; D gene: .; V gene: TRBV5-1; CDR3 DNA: TGCGCCAGCAGCCTCGACACCAACTATGGCTACACCTTC; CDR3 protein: CASSLDTNYGYTF
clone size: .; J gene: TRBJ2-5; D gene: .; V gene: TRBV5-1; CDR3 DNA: TGCGCCAGCAGCCCCGGGACAAGGGGAGAAGAGACCCAGTACTTC; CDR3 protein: CASSPGTRGEETQYF
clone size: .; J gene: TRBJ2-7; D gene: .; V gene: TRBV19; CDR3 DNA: TGTGCCAGTAGTATAAGGCTATCTCTCGAGCAGTACTTC; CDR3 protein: CASSIRLSLEQYF
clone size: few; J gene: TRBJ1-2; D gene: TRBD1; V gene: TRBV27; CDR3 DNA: TGTGCCAGCAGTTTATCGGCCGGACAGGGAATTGGCTACACCTTC; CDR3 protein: CASSLSAGQGIGYTF
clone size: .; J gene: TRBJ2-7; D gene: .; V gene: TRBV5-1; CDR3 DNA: TGCGCCAGCAGAGGGGAAACAGAGCAGTACTTC; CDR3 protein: CASRGETEQYF
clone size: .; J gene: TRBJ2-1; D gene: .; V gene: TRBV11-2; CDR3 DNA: TGTGCCAGCAGCCCCCGTGTGGGCCCCCGGCACAATGAGCAGTTCTTC; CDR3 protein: CASSPRVGPRHNEQFF
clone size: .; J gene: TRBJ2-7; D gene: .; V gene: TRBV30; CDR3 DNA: TGTGCCTGGAGTGTATGGGGGCAGGACCCCTACGAGCAGTACTTC; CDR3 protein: CAWSVWGQDPYEQYF
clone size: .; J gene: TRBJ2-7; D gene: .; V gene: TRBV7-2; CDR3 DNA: TGTGCCAGCAGCACAATGCTAGTGGCCGAGCAGTACTTC; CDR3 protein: CASSTMLVAEQYF
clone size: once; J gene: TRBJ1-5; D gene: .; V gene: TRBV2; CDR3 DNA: TGTGCCAGCAGTCTGTTCAGGGAAGTCAGCAATCAGCCCCAGCATTTT; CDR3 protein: CASSLFREVSNQPQHF
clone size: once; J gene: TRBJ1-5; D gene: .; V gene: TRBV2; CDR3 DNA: TGTGCCAGCAGTGGAGTACAGGGATATCAGCCCCAGCATTTT; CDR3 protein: CASSGVQGYQPQHF
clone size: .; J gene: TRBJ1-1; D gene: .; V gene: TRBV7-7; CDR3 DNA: TGTGCTAGCAGCCCGGGGAGGTTCACTGAAGCTTTCTTT; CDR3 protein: CASSPGRFTEAFF
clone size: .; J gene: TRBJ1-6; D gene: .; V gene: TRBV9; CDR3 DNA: TGTGCCAGCAGCGTAGAGGAGGTCGGATCACCCCTCCACTTT; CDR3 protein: CASSVEEVGSPLHF
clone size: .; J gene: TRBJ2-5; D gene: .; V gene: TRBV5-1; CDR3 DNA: TGCGCCAGCAGTTCTAATCGGGAGACCCAGTACTTC; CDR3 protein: CASSSNRETQYF
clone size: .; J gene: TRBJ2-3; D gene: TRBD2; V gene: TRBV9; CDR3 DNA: TGTGCCAGCAGCGCCCCGGGGGGGCGCACAGATACGCAGTATTTT; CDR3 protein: CASSAPGGRTDTQYF
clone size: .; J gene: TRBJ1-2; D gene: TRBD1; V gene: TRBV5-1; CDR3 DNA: TGCGCCAGCAGCGACCCGGGACAGGAGAAGGTTCGGGGCTACACCTTC; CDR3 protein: CASSDPGQEKVRGYTF
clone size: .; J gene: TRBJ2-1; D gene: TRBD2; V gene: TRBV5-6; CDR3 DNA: TGTGCCAGCAGCTGGGGGACTAGCGGGGGCAATGAGCAGTTCTTC; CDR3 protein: CASSWGTSGGNEQFF
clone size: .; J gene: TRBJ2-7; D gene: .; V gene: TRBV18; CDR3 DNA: TGTGCCAGCTCTCCCGTGTCGGGACATAACAACGAGCAGTACTTC; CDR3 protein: CASSPVSGHNNEQYF
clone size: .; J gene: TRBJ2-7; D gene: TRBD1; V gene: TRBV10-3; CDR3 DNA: TGTGCCACCCTACAGGGGGGTCATGAGCAGTACTTC; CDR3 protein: CATLQGGHEQYF
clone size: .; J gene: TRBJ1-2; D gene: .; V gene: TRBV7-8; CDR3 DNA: TGTGCCAGCAGCGGCATCAGGTCACAGGGATCTAACTATGGCTACACCTTC; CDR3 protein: CASSGIRSQGSNYGYTF
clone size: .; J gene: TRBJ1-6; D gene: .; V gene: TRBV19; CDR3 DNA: TGTGCCAGTAGTCCCGGACACCTCCTGGCCTATAATTCACCCCTCCACTTT; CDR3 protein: CASSPGHLLAYNSPLHF
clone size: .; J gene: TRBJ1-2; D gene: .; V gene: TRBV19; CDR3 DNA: TGTGCCAGTAGTAACCTTTTGGCTATGGCCTATGGCTACACCTTC; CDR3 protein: CASSNLLAMAYGYTF
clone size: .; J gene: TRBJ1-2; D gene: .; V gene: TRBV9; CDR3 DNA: TGTGCCAGCAGCGCCGGGGGGGGCTATGGCTACACCTTC; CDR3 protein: CASSAGGGYGYTF
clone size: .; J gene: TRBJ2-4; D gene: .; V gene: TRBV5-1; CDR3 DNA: TGCGCCAGCAGCTTGACCCGGGACAAGAAAAACATTCAGTACTTC; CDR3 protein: CASSLTRDKKNIQYF
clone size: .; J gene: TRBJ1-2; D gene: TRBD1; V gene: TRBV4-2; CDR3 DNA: TGTGCCAGCCAGGATACAGGGGCAGACTATGGCTACACCTTC; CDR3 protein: CASQDTGADYGYTF
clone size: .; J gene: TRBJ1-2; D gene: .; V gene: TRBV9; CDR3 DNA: TGTGCCAGCAGCCATCCCGACACTTCTAGCTATGGCTACACCTTC; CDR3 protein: CASSHPDTSSYGYTF
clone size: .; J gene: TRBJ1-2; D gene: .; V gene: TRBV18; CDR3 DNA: TGTGCCAGCTCACCATCCGGGGCTAACTATGGCTACACCTTC; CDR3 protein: CASSPSGANYGYTF
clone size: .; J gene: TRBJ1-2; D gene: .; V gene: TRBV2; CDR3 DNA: TGTGCCAGCACCCCGAGGGACATACCGGGTGGCTACACCTTC; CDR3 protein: CASTPRDIPGGYTF
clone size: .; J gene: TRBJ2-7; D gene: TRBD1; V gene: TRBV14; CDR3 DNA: TGTGCCAGCAGCCTCAAGACAGGGGGCAGCTACGAGCAGTACTTC; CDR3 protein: CASSLKTGGSYEQYF
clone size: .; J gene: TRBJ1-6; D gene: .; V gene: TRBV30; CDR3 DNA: TGTGCCGCCGAGGGGAGGTCACCCCTCCACTTT; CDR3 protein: CAAEGRSPLHF
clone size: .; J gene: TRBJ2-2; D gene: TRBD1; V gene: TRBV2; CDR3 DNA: TGTGCCAGCAGCGAGGACAGGGGATATTACACCGGGGAGCTGTTTTTT; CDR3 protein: CASSEDRGYYTGELFF
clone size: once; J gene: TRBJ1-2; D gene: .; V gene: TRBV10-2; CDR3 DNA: TGCGCCAGCAGTGAGGGGAAGCACGGCTACACCTTC; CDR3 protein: CASSEGKHGYTF
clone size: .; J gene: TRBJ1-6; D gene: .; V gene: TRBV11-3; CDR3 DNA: TGTGCCAGCAGCTACGGGGGCAATTCACCCCTCCACTTT; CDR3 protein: CASSYGGNSPLHF
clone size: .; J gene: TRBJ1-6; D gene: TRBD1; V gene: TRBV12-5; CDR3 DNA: TGTGCTAGTGCCATGGGGCAGGGGGGTTCACCCCTCCACTTT; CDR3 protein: CASAMGQGGSPLHF
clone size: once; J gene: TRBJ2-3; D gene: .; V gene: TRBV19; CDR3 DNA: TGTGCCAGTAGTATAGCCCGGACAGATACGCAGTATTTT; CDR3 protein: CASSIARTDTQYF
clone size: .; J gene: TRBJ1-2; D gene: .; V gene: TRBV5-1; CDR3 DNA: TGCGCCAGCAGCTTGGGAGGGAATCCAGCTTATGGCTACACCTTC; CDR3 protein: CASSLGGNPAYGYTF
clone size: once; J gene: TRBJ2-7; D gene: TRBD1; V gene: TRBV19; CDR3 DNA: TGTGCCAGTAGGCCGGGACAGGGGGCACGCGAGCAGTACTTC; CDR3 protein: CASRPGQGAREQYF
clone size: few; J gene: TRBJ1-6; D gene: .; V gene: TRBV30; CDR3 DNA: TGTGCCTGGAGTGGACAGGCTAGAACCAATTCACCCCTCCACTTT; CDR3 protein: CAWSGQARTNSPLHF
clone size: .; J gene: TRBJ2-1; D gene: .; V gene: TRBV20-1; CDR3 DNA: TGCAGTGTAGCAGGATATGAGCAGTTCTTC; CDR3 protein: CSVAGYEQFF
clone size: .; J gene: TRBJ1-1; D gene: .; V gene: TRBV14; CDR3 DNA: TGTGCCAGCAGCCATTTAGGGGGGACTGAAGCTTTCTTT; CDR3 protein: CASSHLGGTEAFF
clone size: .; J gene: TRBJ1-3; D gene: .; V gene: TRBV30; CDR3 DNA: TGTGCCTGGAGTATCCTTGATGGAAACACCATATATTTT; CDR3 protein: CAWSILDGNTIYF
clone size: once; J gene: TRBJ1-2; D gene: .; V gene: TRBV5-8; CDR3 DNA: TGTGCCAGCAGCTTAGGGACCGCATATGGCTACACCTTC; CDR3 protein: CASSLGTAYGYTF
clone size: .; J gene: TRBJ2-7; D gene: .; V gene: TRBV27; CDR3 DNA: TGTGCCAGCAGTTCGGGCCCGTACGAGCAGTACTTC; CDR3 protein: CASSSGPYEQYF
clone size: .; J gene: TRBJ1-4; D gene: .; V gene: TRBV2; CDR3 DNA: TGTGCCAGCGGACTTGGTGAAAAACTGTTTTTT; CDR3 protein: CASGLGEKLFF
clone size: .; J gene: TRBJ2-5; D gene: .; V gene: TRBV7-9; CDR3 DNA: TGTGCCAGCAGCTTGTTCGGGGACGTGGAGACCCAGTACTTC; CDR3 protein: CASSLFGDVETQYF
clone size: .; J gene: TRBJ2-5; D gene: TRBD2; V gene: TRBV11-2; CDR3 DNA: TGTGCCAGCAGCTTAGGGAGCGGGGGCCAAGAGACCCAGTACTTC; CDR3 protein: CASSLGSGGQETQYF
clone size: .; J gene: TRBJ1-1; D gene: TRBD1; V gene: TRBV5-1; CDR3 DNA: TGCGCCAGCACAACCGGGACAGTGGCCTCTGAAGCTTTCTTT; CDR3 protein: CASTTGTVASEAFF
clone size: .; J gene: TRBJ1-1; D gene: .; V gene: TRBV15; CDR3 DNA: TGTGCCACCAGCAGAGATTTAAAGGAGAACACTGAAGCTTTCTTT; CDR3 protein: CATSRDLKENTEAFF
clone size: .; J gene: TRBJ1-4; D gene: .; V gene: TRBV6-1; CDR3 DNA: TGTGCCAGCAGTGAACTAGCAACTAATGAAAAACTGTTTTTT; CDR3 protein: CASSELATNEKLFF
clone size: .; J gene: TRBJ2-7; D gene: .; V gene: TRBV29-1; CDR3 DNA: TGCAGCGTAGCCATGGGATACGAGCAGTACTTC; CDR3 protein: CSVAMGYEQYF
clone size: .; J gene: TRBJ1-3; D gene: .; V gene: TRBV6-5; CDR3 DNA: TGTGCCAGCAGCCGGGGACACCGAAACACCATATATTTT; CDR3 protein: CASSRGHRNTIYF
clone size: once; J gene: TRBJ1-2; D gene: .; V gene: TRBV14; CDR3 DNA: TGTGCCAGCGCCCGGGGGTTCGACTATGGCTACACCTTC; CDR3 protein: CASARGFDYGYTF
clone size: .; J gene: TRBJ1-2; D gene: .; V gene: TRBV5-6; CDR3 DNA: TGTGCCAGCAGCTTGTCAGGATTTAACTATGGCTACACCTTC; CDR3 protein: CASSLSGFNYGYTF
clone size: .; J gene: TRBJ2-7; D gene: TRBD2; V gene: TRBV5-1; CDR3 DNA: TGCGCCAGCAGCTTGGTAGCGGGAGACATCTACGAGCAGTACTTC; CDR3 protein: CASSLVAGDIYEQYF
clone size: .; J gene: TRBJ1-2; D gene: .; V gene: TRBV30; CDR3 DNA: TGTGCCTGGAGAAGACAGAACTATGGCTACACCTTC; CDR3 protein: CAWRRQNYGYTF